This T cell receptor beta chain was identified in a study of human T cells and chemical hapten exposure. This clonotype was observed many times. Time point described: healthy volunteer bleed at 2 weeks. Extraction of total RNA was performed on unfractionated whole blood. In the library, unique molecular identifiers were attached to individual cDNA molecules. TCRdb passed the RACE reads through MiXCR, listing each CDR3 protein once. The sample includes 75,000 to 100,000 distinct CDR3 sequences, approximately 8.2% seen only once; the top ten take about 3.1%. CDR3 length: 13 residues. Germline V gives CDR1 SQVTM, CDR2 ANQGSEA. Trimming took off 2 bases at V and 1 base at J, with 5 bases between the two ends.

The chain carries TRBV29-1 and TRBJ2-2; D gene unclear. Sequencing was performed on whole blood. This TCR was recovered from a female donor in good health. Some clones in this sample may be carry-over from other donors' samples. CDR3 sequence reads: CSVEMRNTGELFF. The CDR3 DNA is TGCAGCGTTGAAATGAGGAACACCGGGGAGCTGTTTTTT.